Listed here is a single TCR beta chain. The data originate from a study of OX40 agonist ivuxolimab in advanced cancers. About the research overall: Ivuxolimab, an antibody that agonizes OX40 (CD134), was administered to the patients. Patients were dosed intravenously with ivuxolimab at 0.01 to 10 mg/kg every 2 weeks.

CDR3 length: 15 residues. Trimming stripped 4 bases from V and 7 bases from J, with 14 bases between. In germline, CDR1 is MNHEY, CDR2 SMNVEV (reference sequence). TCRdb's table, derived via immunoSEQ multiplex PCR, lists solely in-frame clones and lacks some. The sample contains roughly 22,000 clones, approximately 87% of which appear only once. The genes are TRBV27 and TRBJ1-6; D is possibly TRBD1 (5 bases). This receptor was taken from an adult with an advanced solid tumor such as melanoma, head and neck, liver or kidney cancer. Sequenced here: CD4+ or CD8+ T cells sorted from blood, sampled in a trial of the OX40 agonist ivuxolimab. CDR3 sequence: CASSWDPIANSPLHF. For the CDR3, the DNA is TGTGCCAGCAGTTGGGACCCTATTGCGAATTCACCCCTCCACTTT.